The T cell receptor (beta chain) described here comes from a study of cytomegalovirus exposure and HLA in healthy donors. Study-wide results and caveats: TRBV6-2, TRBV6-3 and other indistinguishable V segments were excluded. An observed cluster of highly shared sequence variants was recorded as a likely sequencing artifact. For cytomegalovirus status, the classifier reportedly gave diagnoses with high specificity and sensitivity.

Per germline, CDR1 SGHNT and CDR2 YYREEE (reference sequence). V lost 1 base, J lost 0 bases, and 4 bases stayed unmatched. The CDR3 has 17 residues. PCR employed 60 Vbeta and 13 Jbeta primers. Only in-frame clones appear in the TCRdb table, and some are missing; sequencing was by immunoSEQ multiplex PCR. This table has about 80,000 clones, around 60% appearing once. As to this clone: The target antigen is unknown.

The rearrangement joins TRBV5-4 to TRBJ2-6; the match to TRBD1 covers 7 bases. This TCR was recovered from a male donor in good health and CMV-seropositive. The source material was PBMCs. The CDR3 sequence: CASSLNRGASGANVLTF. The CDR3 nucleotides are TGTGCCAGCAGCTTGAACAGGGGCGCCTCTGGGGCCAACGTCCTGACTTTC.